This T cell receptor (beta chain) appears in the sequencing data of a study of regulatory T cells in long-lasting Graves disease. Sample time point: persistent/refractory GD, antithyroid drugs over 5 years with positive TRAb. PBMC RNA served as the TCR library source. Combining iRepertoire HTBI primers with Arm-PCR of CDR3 regions, the authors built TCR beta libraries. TCRdb itself ran the multiplex PCR reads through MiXCR, one entry per CDR3 protein. The sample has approximately 470,000 distinct CDR3 sequences, around 20% seen once; the top ten hold roughly 8%. V trimming: 5 bases; J trimming: 0 bases; junction bases outside the gene matches: 0. The CDR3 spans 15 residues. Per the germline V gene, CDR1 is MNHEY and CDR2 is SMNVEV (reference sequence). With respect to this clonotype: A much larger clone lies a single base off, so this may be a read error.

The sequenced sample was peripheral blood mononuclear cells (PBMCs), obtained when the disease was refractory, from a patient treated with antithyroid drugs. The chain combines TRBV27 with TRBJ2-3; 12 bases are shared with TRBD2. The clonotype comes from a female donor with Graves disease. The CDR3 bases are TGTGCCAGCAGTGGGACTAGCGGGAGCACAGATACGCAGTATTTT. Translation gives CASSGTSGSTDTQYF.